A single sample is the source of the 11 T cell receptor beta chains below, sequenced in a study of T cells after posttransplantation cyclophosphamide. The assay was immunoSEQ multiplex PCR, and TCRdb's table has in-frame clones only and misses some. The sample yields 50,000 to 65,000 clones, about 82% seen once. Material: PBMCs. The receptors here all came from a man aged 25-45 years with a blood cancer, CMV-positive, and with a related stem cell donor.

This clone was observed once. V and J are TRBV6-6 and TRBJ2-1, with a possible D match to TRBD1 (6 bases). V was pared by 6 bases and J by 2 bases, with 14 bases between. Germline V lookup: CDR1 MNHNY, CDR2 SVGAGI (reference sequence). The length of the CDR3 is 15 residues. CDR3 nucleotides: TGTGCCAGCAGGAGGCCGGACAGAACCTACAATGAGCAGTTCTTC. Translating gives CASRRPDRTYNEQFF.

The genes are TRBV5-1 and TRBJ2-2, with 10 bases lining up with TRBD1. The CDR3 spans 17 residues. The trim removed 4 bases at V and 6 bases at J, leaving 12 bases unmatched. Germline-derived CDR1 and CDR2 are SGHRS and YFSETQ. DNA of the CDR3: TGCGCCAGCAGCCTCCTCTCGGACAGGGGGAGGGCCGGGGAGCTGTTTTTT. Its protein product is CASSLLSDRGRAGELFF.

The V gene is TRBV9, the J gene TRBJ2-1; weak D call: TRBD1 (7 bases). The CDR3 sequence is 17 residues long. V was shortened by 3 bases and J by 4 bases, with 20 bases between the two germline ends. The germline V gene encodes CDR1 SGDLS and CDR2 YYNGEE. The CDR3 bases are TGTGCCAGCAGCGGACGCGGGGCGGGACAGTCTTACAATGAGCAGTTCTTC. This translates into CASSGRGAGQSYNEQFF.

This clone was detected only a few times. The chain couples TRBV11-3 to TRBJ1-4; possibly TRBD1 for D (5 bases). V shed 5 bases and J shed 7 bases, with 14 bases lying between them. This CDR3 has 14 residues. Germline values: CDR1 SGHNT, CDR2 YENEEA. The CDR3 DNA is TGTGCCAGCAGCCTAGGGGCGTCGACTGAAAAACTGTTTTTT. Amino acid sequence: CASSLGASTEKLFF.

The chain combines TRBV7-2 with TRBJ1-1; no firm D call. V was shortened by 0 bases and J by 3 bases, with 14 bases between the two germline ends. This CDR3 comprises 16 residues. Germline lookup yields CDR1 SGHTA and CDR2 FQGNSA. The CDR3 is CASSLAPGARHTEAFF. CDR3 DNA: TGTGCCAGCAGCTTAGCCCCAGGCGCAAGGCACACTGAAGCTTTCTTT.

A single count supports this clone. The rearrangement links TRBV18 to TRBJ1-3; a possible D gene is TRBD1 (5 bases). Germline CDR1 reads KGHSH; CDR2 reads LQKENI. The CDR3 is made up of 17 amino acids. Trimming removed 1 base from V and 0 bases from J, with 13 bases in between. The CDR3 DNA follows: TGTGCCAGCTCACCACGTCAGGGAAGGGGCTCTGGAAACACCATATATTTT. Residues: CASSPRQGRGSGNTIYF. Drawing the rest from reference TRBV18 and TRBJ1-3, the complete variable domain is NAGVMQNPRHLVRRRGQEARLRCSPMKGHSHVYWYRQLPEEGLKFMVYLQKENIIDESGMPKERFSAEFPKEGPSILRIQQVVRGDSAAYFCASSPRQGRGSGNTIYFGEGSWLTVV.

The CDR3 DNA is TGCGCCAGCAGCTTGGGGGACACCTACAATGAGCAGTTCTTC. Its protein is CASSLGDTYNEQFF. V is TRBV5-1 and J is TRBJ2-1; the D gene is possibly TRBD1 (6 bases). This CDR3 spans 14 amino acids. Trimming removed 0 bases at V and 2 bases at J, with 6 bases between. CDR1 is SGHRS, CDR2 YFSETQ, per germline.

This clone was recorded only once. The chain uses TRBV18 and TRBJ1-4, with a weak D call TRBD1 (6 bases). The ends were cut back, 4 bases at V and 8 bases at J, with 17 bases in the middle. The CDR3 spans 15 residues. Germline CDR1 KGHSH, CDR2 LQKENI. The CDR3 reads CASSQRDTGKEKLFF. CDR3 nucleotides: TGTGCCAGCTCACAAAGGGATACAGGGAAAGAAAAACTGTTTTTT.

The chain couples TRBV27 to TRBJ2-7, with D perhaps TRBD1 (6 bases). The CDR3 is 12 residues long. V was cut by 6 bases and J by 3 bases, with 9 bases left in between. Germline V lookup: CDR1 MNHEY, CDR2 SMNVEV (reference sequence). The CDR3 DNA is TGTGCCAGCAGACAACAGGGCTACGAGCAGTACTTC. Translated, it gives CASRQQGYEQYF.

This clone turned up a few times. CDR3 loop: CAYQTGNYGYTF. CDR3 sequence (DNA): TGTGCCTATCAGACAGGAAACTATGGCTACACCTTC. The genes are TRBV30 and TRBJ1-2; a possible D gene is TRBD1 (6 bases). CDR1 and CDR2 (germline): GTSNPN, SVGIG (reference sequence). The CDR3 has 12 amino acids. Trimming stripped 7 bases from V and 2 bases from J, with 11 bases between.

The chain links TRBV7-3 to TRBJ2-7; 9 bases are shared with TRBD2. After removal of 1 base from V and 2 bases from J, the junction contained 3 bases not matched to a gene. CDR3 length: 15 residues. Germline V gene data show CDR1 as SGHTA and CDR2 as FQGTGA. The CDR3 region has the DNA TGTGCCAGCAGCTTAAGTCTAGCGGGAACCTACGAGCAGTACTTC. Its translation: CASSLSLAGTYEQYF.